Presented here are 28 T cell receptor beta chains from one specimen sequenced in a study of T cell changes during pregnancy in multiple sclerosis. Using immunoSEQ multiplex PCR, the repertoire was profiled, and TCRdb retains in-frame clones only, with some absent. The table lists 15,000 to 20,000 clones, 80% to 90% of them singletons. Sample: CD8+ T cells from peripheral blood mononuclear cells, taken in the third trimester of pregnancy. The receptors were sampled from a female donor in good health, enrolled as a control in a pregnancy study.

This clone came up once. V is TRBV4-1 and J is TRBJ2-7; TRBD1 might be the D (6 bases). The CDR3 extends over 16 amino acids. Germline V CDR1 and CDR2: MGHRA, YSYEKL. V lost 0 bases, J lost 0 bases, and 12 bases lay in between. In DNA form, the CDR3 reads TGCGCCAGCAGCCAAGAGTATACAGGGTTCTCCTACGAGCAGTACTTC. Translation: CASSQEYTGFSYEQYF.

This rearrangement joins TRBV29-1 to TRBJ2-5; TRBD2 matches 8 bases. The germline V gene has CDR1 SQVTM and CDR2 ANQGSEA. The J segment lost 0 bases and the V segment lost 0 bases, leaving 6 bases of the junction unmatched. The CDR3 extends over 16 amino acids. CDR3 nucleotide sequence: TGCAGCGTTGAAGATCCCCCGGGGGGGAACCAAGAGACCCAGTACTTC. It is translated as CSVEDPPGGNQETQYF. The full variable domain, its missing parts supplied by reference TRBV29-1 and TRBJ2-5, is SAVISQKPSRDICQRGTSLTIQCQVDSQVTMMFWYRQQPGQSLTLIATANQGSEATYESGFVIDKFPISRPNLTFSTLTVSNMSPEDSSIYLCSVEDPPGGNQETQYFGPGTRLLVL.

V is TRBV4-1 and J is TRBJ2-1, with D unresolved. Germline V gene data show CDR1 as MGHRA and CDR2 as YSYEKL. The CDR3 is 14 residues long. The ends were cut back, 0 bases at V and 7 bases at J, with 10 bases in the middle. The CDR3 bases are TGCGCCAGCAGCCAAGATCGAGGAACGAATGAGCAGTTCTTC. The encoded protein is CASSQDRGTNEQFF.

The J gene is TRBJ2-7, the V gene TRBV6-1, with D maybe TRBD2 (7 bases). There are 11 residues in the CDR3. V lost 10 bases and J lost 7, with 14 bases in between. Germline V gene sequence: CDR1 MNHNS, CDR2 SASEGT. The CDR3 loop reads CAILGGLEQYF. As DNA, the CDR3 is TGTGCCATCCTCGGGGGGCTTGAGCAGTACTTC.

The chain combines TRBV5-8 with TRBJ2-1; possible D gene TRBD1, 5 bases. CDR1 is SGHTS and CDR2 is YDEGEE in the germline V gene. The V gene lost 4 bases and the J gene lost 7 bases, with 9 bases spanning the gap. This CDR3 region has 12 residues. The CDR3 spells CASSPDSNEQFF. The CDR3 DNA reads TGTGCCAGCAGCCCCGACAGTAATGAGCAGTTCTTC. Complete variable domain (other parts from reference TRBV5-8 and TRBJ2-1): EAGVTQSPTHLIKTRGQQATLRCSPISGHTSVYWYQQALGLGLQFLLWYDEGEERNRGNFPPRFSGRQFPNYSSELNVNALELEDSALYLCASSPDSNEQFFGPGTRLTVL.

This chain links TRBV27 with TRBJ2-3; 7 bases align to TRBD2. Per the germline V gene, CDR1 is MNHEY and CDR2 is SMNVEV (reference sequence). V lost 5 bases to trimming and J lost 1 base; unmatched junction nucleotides: 6. This CDR3 has 15 residues. CDR3 bases: TGTGCCAGCAGTCCTCTAGCGGAACGCACAGATACGCAGTATTTT. Translation gives CASSPLAERTDTQYF.

The V call is TRBV27, the J call TRBJ1-4; 9 bases line up with TRBD1. J gave up 7 bases and V 4 bases, and 4 bases lay outside the gene matches. From germline, CDR1 is MNHEY and CDR2 SMNVEV (reference sequence). The CDR3 loop spans 14 amino acids. The CDR3 loop reads CASSYGTGSEKLFF. DNA of the CDR3: TGTGCCAGCAGTTACGGGACAGGGTCTGAAAAACTGTTTTTT.

This chain connects TRBV27 to TRBJ2-1; 10 bases align to TRBD1. This CDR3 spans 15 amino acids. Germline V lookup: CDR1 MNHEY, CDR2 SMNVEV (reference sequence). V was clipped by 4 bases and J by 7 bases; unmatched bases: 7. The CDR3 reads CASSYRDRGWNEQFF. CDR3 in DNA: TGTGCCAGCAGTTACCGGGACAGGGGTTGGAATGAGCAGTTCTTC.

The chain is built from TRBV19 and TRBJ1-5; 9 bases fit TRBD1. With V trimmed by 6 bases and J by 1 base, 13 bases remained unmatched. The V gene's germline CDR1 is LNHDA and CDR2 SQIVND (reference sequence). The CDR3 runs to 18 residues. CDR3 sequence reads: CASRPTGTGILSNQPQHF. The CDR3 bases are TGTGCCAGTAGACCCACCGGGACAGGGATCTTAAGCAATCAGCCCCAGCATTTT.

The rearrangement uses TRBV4-1 and TRBJ1-1; 8 bases are a match to TRBD1. The V gene end was trimmed by 8 bases and the J gene end by 1 base; junction bases not matched to a gene: 9. The CDR3 covers 15 residues. The germline CDR1 and CDR2 sequences are MGHRA and YSYEKL. CDR3 nucleotide sequence: TGCGCCAGCGCACCTGGGGACAGGCGGAACACTGAAGCTTTCTTT. Protein: CASAPGDRRNTEAFF.

The J gene is TRBJ2-7, the V gene TRBV27, with 8 bases aligning to TRBD2. Per the germline V gene, CDR1 is MNHEY and CDR2 is SMNVEV (reference sequence). The CDR3 has 17 amino acids. The trim removed 4 bases at V and 2 bases at J, leaving 13 bases unmatched. CDR3 DNA: TGTGCCAGCAGTTCACGACACGGGACTAGGCTAACCTACGAGCAGTACTTC. It translates to CASSSRHGTRLTYEQYF.

The chain carries TRBV28 and TRBJ2-1; TRBD1 matches 9 bases. The CDR3 consists of 18 residues. Trimming took 4 bases from V and 4 from J; bases not matched to a gene: 14. The germline CDR1 and CDR2 sequences are MDHEN and SYDVKM. CDR3 nucleotides: TGTGCCAGCAGTTCCAAAGACCCTGACAGGGGGAGATACAATGAGCAGTTCTTC. Its protein is CASSSKDPDRGRYNEQFF.

The chain carries TRBV11-1 and TRBJ2-1, with TRBD2 as a possible D gene (6 bases). The CDR3 contains 13 residues. CDR1 is SGHAT, CDR2 FQDESV, per germline (reference sequence). Trimming pared 6 bases from V and 7 bases from J, leaving 13 bases between. CDR3 residues: CASSAPGRNEQFF. The CDR3 DNA reads as TGTGCCAGCAGTGCCCCTGGGAGGAATGAGCAGTTCTTC.

V is TRBV27 and J is TRBJ2-1, with TRBD2 as a possible D gene (7 bases). The V and J ends lost 5 bases and 6 bases respectively, with 14 bases between them. Looked up from germline, CDR1 is MNHEY and CDR2 is SMNVEV (reference sequence). The CDR3 has 14 amino acids. The CDR3 region has the DNA TGTGCCAGCAGTCCACACCGGGGGGCCAATGAGCAGTTCTTC. Translating it yields CASSPHRGANEQFF.

The gene calls are TRBV4-1 and TRBJ1-4, with unresolved D. Trimming stripped 1 base from V and 3 bases from J, with 12 bases between. Germline assignment: CDR1 MGHRA and CDR2 YSYEKL. The CDR3 runs to 16 residues. CDR3 sequence reads: CASSQVSGTANEKLFF. Written as DNA, the CDR3 is TGCGCCAGCAGCCAAGTTTCGGGAACGGCTAATGAAAAACTGTTTTTT.

V and J are TRBV28 and TRBJ2-1; TRBD2 might be the D (6 bases). Germline loops: CDR1 MDHEN, CDR2 SYDVKM. The V end lost 5 bases, the J end lost 7 bases, and 12 bases lay between the germline ends. CDR3 length: 13 amino acids. CDR3 coding DNA: TGTGCCAGCAGTCAAAGGGACTCAAATGAGCAGTTCTTC. It is translated as CASSQRDSNEQFF. The variable domain in full, with the rest retrieved from reference TRBV28 and TRBJ2-1, is DVKVTQSSRYLVKRTGEKVFLECVQDMDHENMFWYRQDPGLGLRLIYFSYDVKMKEKGDIPEGYSVSREKKERFSLILESASTNQTSMYLCASSQRDSNEQFFGPGTRLTVL.

V is TRBV7-8 and J is TRBJ1-4; possibly TRBD1 for D (5 bases). The germline CDR1 and CDR2 sequences are SGHVS and FQNEAQ. Between the trimmed V and J ends, which lost 1 base and 12 bases, there was a span of 21 bases. CDR3 size: 16 residues. The CDR3 DNA reads as TGTGCCAGCAGCTTAGGAACGGGGGTCGGCAAGATGCAACTGTTTTTT. It yields the protein CASSLGTGVGKMQLFF.

The chain combines TRBV27 with TRBJ2-7, with D unresolved. This CDR3 spans 11 amino acids. V dropped 6 bases and J dropped 5 bases, with 8 bases sitting between them. Per germline, CDR1 MNHEY and CDR2 SMNVEV (reference sequence). The CDR3 nucleotides are TGTGCCAGCAGGGCCCCCAACGAGCAGTACTTC. The encoded protein is CASRAPNEQYF.

This chain connects TRBV5-1 to TRBJ2-7, with D possibly being TRBD2 (6 bases). Trimming pared 2 bases from V and 4 bases from J, leaving 10 bases between. CDR3 size: 13 residues. CDR1 is SGHRS and CDR2 is YFSETQ in the germline V gene. The CDR3 protein is CASSFGGGYEQYF. The DNA of the CDR3 is TGCGCCAGCAGCTTTGGTGGAGGGTACGAGCAGTACTTC.

This clone was seen once. The chain is built from TRBV2 and TRBJ2-2, with TRBD2 matching over 7 bases. The V gene end was trimmed by 4 bases and the J gene end by 1 base; junction bases not matched to a gene: 9. Per the germline V gene, CDR1 is SNHLY and CDR2 is FYNNEI. CDR3 length: 17 residues. In DNA form, the CDR3 reads TGTGCCAGCAGTGTTACGCGGGAGCTGGGGAACACCGGGGAGCTGTTTTTT. This gives the protein CASSVTRELGNTGELFF.

The genes are TRBV6-5 and TRBJ2-7; D possibly corresponds to TRBD2 (6 bases). Trimming left V 0 bases short and J 6 bases short, with 12 bases between. CDR3 size: 14 residues. Germline V gives CDR1 MNHEY, CDR2 SVGAGI. CDR3 loop: CASSYSGLNREQYF. CDR3 nucleotide sequence: TGTGCCAGCAGTTACTCGGGACTCAACCGCGAGCAGTACTTC.

The V and J genes are TRBV2 and TRBJ2-7, with D possibly being TRBD2 (6 bases). CDR1 and CDR2 from the germline V gene are SNHLY and FYNNEI. The length of the CDR3 is 15 residues. V lost 1 base, J lost 5 bases, and 15 bases lay in between. The DNA for the CDR3 is TGTGCCAGCAGTGAAGTGCTGCGGGGAAGTAACGAGCAGTACTTC. Its protein product is CASSEVLRGSNEQYF.

The rearrangement uses TRBV4-3 and TRBJ2-6, with 7 bases that match TRBD1. The CDR3 consists of 18 residues. V shed 4 bases and J 0 bases; nucleotides not matched to a gene: 9. The V gene's germline CDR1 is LGHNA and CDR2 YSLEER. The chain's CDR3 is CASSPRGGSSSGANVLTF. The DNA of the CDR3 is TGCGCCAGCAGCCCTCGAGGGGGCAGCAGCTCTGGGGCCAACGTCCTGACTTTC.

CDR3 residues: CASSSPLGGGAYEQFF. CDR3 coding DNA: TGTGCCAGCAGCTCCCCCCTGGGTGGCGGGGCATACGAGCAGTTCTTC. The chain is built from TRBV5-4 and TRBJ2-1; a possible D gene is TRBD2 (6 bases). Germline V lookup: CDR1 SGHNT, CDR2 YYREEE (reference sequence). The CDR3 length is 16 residues. The V end lost 3 bases, the J end lost 10 bases, and 23 bases lay between the germline ends.

This rearrangement joins TRBV28 to TRBJ1-5, with 7 bases fitting TRBD1. The V gene end was trimmed by 6 bases and the J gene end by 5 bases; junction bases not matched to a gene: 16. The V gene's germline CDR1 is MDHEN and CDR2 SYDVKM. The CDR3 runs to 17 residues. CDR3 sequence: CASSPTLGQVVDQPQHF. As DNA, the CDR3 is TGTGCCAGCAGCCCTACCCTCGGACAGGTAGTAGATCAGCCCCAGCATTTT.

Regarding this clone: This same CDR3 is encoded by further DNA sequences in the sample. The CDR3 loop reads CASSGLAGGPDTQYF. CDR3 bases: TGTGCCAGCAGTGGACTAGCGGGAGGCCCAGATACGCAGTATTTT. The chain links TRBV6-1 to TRBJ2-3, with 13 positions matching TRBD2. This CDR3 has 15 amino acids. CDR1 and CDR2 (germline): MNHNS, SASEGT. The ends lost 4 bases at V and 4 bases at J; junction bases unmatched: 2.

The chain has TRBV19 and TRBJ2-6; weak D call: TRBD2 (6 bases). Trimming removed 3 bases at V and 0 bases at J, with 15 bases between. Germline V lookup: CDR1 LNHDA, CDR2 SQIVND (reference sequence). CDR3 length: 18 residues. CDR3 DNA: TGTGCCAGTAGTATTACGGCAGGGACTTTCTCTGGGGCCAACGTCCTGACTTTC. Translated, it gives CASSITAGTFSGANVLTF.

The chain recombines TRBV27 with TRBJ2-3, with TRBD1 matching over 8 bases. Looked up from germline, CDR1 is MNHEY and CDR2 is SMNVEV (reference sequence). The CDR3 covers 17 residues. The trim removed 2 bases at V and 1 base at J, leaving 8 bases unmatched. CDR3 in amino acids: CASSLGSGGEGTDTQYF. In nucleotides, the CDR3 is TGTGCCAGCAGTTTAGGGTCAGGGGGCGAGGGCACAGATACGCAGTATTTT.